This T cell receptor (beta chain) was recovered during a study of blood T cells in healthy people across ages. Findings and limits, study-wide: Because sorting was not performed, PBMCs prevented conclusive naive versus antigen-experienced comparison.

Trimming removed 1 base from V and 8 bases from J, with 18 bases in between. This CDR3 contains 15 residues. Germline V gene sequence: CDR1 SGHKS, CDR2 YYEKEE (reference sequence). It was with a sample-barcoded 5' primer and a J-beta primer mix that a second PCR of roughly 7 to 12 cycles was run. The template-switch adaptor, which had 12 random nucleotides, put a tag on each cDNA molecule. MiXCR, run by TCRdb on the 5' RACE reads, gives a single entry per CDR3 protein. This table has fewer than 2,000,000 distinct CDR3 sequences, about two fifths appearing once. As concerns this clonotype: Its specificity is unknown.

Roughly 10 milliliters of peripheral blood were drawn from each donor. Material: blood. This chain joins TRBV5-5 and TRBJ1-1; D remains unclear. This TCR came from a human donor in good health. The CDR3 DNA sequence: TGTGCCAGCAGCTTGTTAGATTCTTGGCAGGACGAAGCTTTCTTT. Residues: CASSLLDSWQDEAFF.